The clone carrying this TCR beta chain was counted ten times or more. J gave up 1 base and V 10 bases, and 3 bases lay outside the gene matches. Germline CDR1 is ENHRY and CDR2 is SYGVKD. This CDR3 contains 12 residues. Unique molecular identifiers featured in how the TCRbeta library was prepared. Using its own MiXCR run on the PCR reads, TCRdb lists one record per CDR3 protein. In the table there are 150,000 to 200,000 distinct CDR3 sequences, approximately 6.8% of which are singletons. The data belong to a study of T-cell reconstitution after alpha-beta-depleted transplantation in children. This TCR was recovered from a human donor who donated a stem cell graft to a child with Wiskott-Aldrich syndrome. The chain combines TRBV10-3 with TRBJ1-1; 7 nucleotides match TRBD1. Sequences were derived from PBMCs from the stem cell graft donor, sampled from the stem cell graft. The CDR3 region has the DNA TGTGCCACCGGGACAGCGAACACTGAAGCTTTCTTT. Its protein is CATGTANTEAFF.